This T cell receptor beta chain was identified in a study of Ad26.COV2.S vaccination and SARS-CoV-2 variants. Study summary: A COV1001 Ad26.COV2.S trial-arm participant provided the sample.

Specified treatment: about 20 received Ad26.COV2.S at low or high dose, single or two shots; several received placebo; per-sample allocation not given. Repertoires come from day 63 after the first vaccine or placebo injection. Donation was by an adult aged 18-55 years who was in Boston. Study-level points and caveats: Participants in the vaccine arm had higher spike-specific TCR breadth; placebo recipients had lower. Vaccine and placebo recipients had similar non-spike TCR breadth.

This clone was found once. The antigen is undetermined. TCRdb's table, derived via immunoSEQ multiplex PCR, lists solely in-frame clones and lacks some. In the table there are fewer than 500,000 clones, less than 95% of which are singletons. The sequences come from peripheral blood, collected in a trial of Ad26.COV2.S vaccine versus placebo. This clonotype was sampled from a person aged 18-60 years who received the Ad26.COV2.S COVID-19 vaccine or a placebo.

The chain's CDR3 is CASSFGQAAYGYTF. CDR3 in DNA: TGTGCCAGCAGCTTCGGACAGGCAGCCTATGGCTACACCTTC. V usage is TRBV7-2 and J usage is TRBJ1-2; 7 bases line up with TRBD1. Germline values: CDR1 SGHTA, CDR2 FQGNSA. The CDR3 loop spans 14 amino acids. The V segment lost 3 bases and the J segment 4 bases; nucleotides outside the gene matches: 5. The whole variable domain, filled in from reference TRBV7-2 and TRBJ1-2, reads GAGVSQSPSNKVTEKGKDVELRCDPISGHTALYWYRQSLGQGLEFLIYFQGNSAPDKSGLPSDRFSAERTGGSVSTLTIQRTQQEDSAVYLCASSFGQAAYGYTFGSGTRLTVV.